Below, 10 T cell receptor beta chains from the same sample are listed, as sequenced in a study of sequential checkpoint blockade in melanoma. Treatment defined: randomized to nivolumab then ipilimumab (arm A) or the reverse (arm B). Sequencing was performed with immunoSEQ multiplex PCR; in TCRdb, only in-frame clones are kept and a portion is missing. The data contain 13,000 or so clones, 21% of them singletons. The sample in question was tumor tissue (inferred from file names), obtained from a patient given nivolumab and ipilimumab in sequence. These receptors were collected from a human donor with melanoma.

This rearrangement joins TRBV7-2 to TRBJ1-2; unclear D gene. The CDR3 totals 13 residues. From germline, CDR1 is SGHTA and CDR2 FQGNSA. With 8 bases removed from V and 2 bases from J, the gap between germline ends came to 12 bases. The CDR3 nucleotides are TGTGCCAGCTCCGCAGACTTAAACTATGGCTACACCTTC. It codes for CASSADLNYGYTF.

The CDR3 sequence is CASSYFGQGRTYGYTF. CDR3 DNA sequence: TGTGCCAGCAGTTACTTTGGACAGGGGCGCACCTATGGCTACACCTTC. The V gene is TRBV6-8, the J gene TRBJ1-2, with 9 positions matching TRBD1. Per the germline V gene, CDR1 is MNHGY and CDR2 is SAAAGT. With 1 base clipped from V and 4 bases from J, the junction kept 7 bases outside the gene matches. The CDR3 consists of 16 residues.

This clone was detected a few times. V usage is TRBV4-1 and J usage is TRBJ2-7, with a tentative D call TRBD1 (5 bases). Trimming stripped 1 base from V and 6 bases from J, with 13 bases between. The CDR3 has 14 amino acids. In germline, CDR1 is MGHRA, CDR2 YSYEKL. Here the CDR3 reads CASSQGTLMSEQYF. The DNA of the CDR3 is TGCGCCAGCAGCCAAGGGACACTGATGAGCGAGCAGTACTTC.

This clone was counted ten times or more. V usage is TRBV11-3 and J usage is TRBJ1-6; D uncertain. V gave up 5 bases and J gave up 7 bases, with 12 bases separating them. The CDR3 has 14 residues. Germline lookup yields CDR1 SGHNT and CDR2 YENEEA. The CDR3 DNA follows: TGTGCCAGCAGCCCCCAGGTGGCAAATTCACCCCTCCACTTT. Amino acid sequence: CASSPQVANSPLHF.

The V and J genes are TRBV19 and TRBJ2-5; D unclear. This CDR3 contains 13 residues. Germline values: CDR1 LNHDA, CDR2 SQIVND (reference sequence). The V end lost 5 bases, the J end lost 5 bases, and 12 bases lay between the germline ends. The CDR3 nucleotides read TGTGCCAGTAGTCCCATAGTCCGGGAGACCCAGTACTTC. Translation gives CASSPIVRETQYF.

Relative to its sample, this clone is large. The chain has TRBV28 and TRBJ2-7; 10 bases match TRBD1. The germline V gene encodes CDR1 MDHEN and CDR2 SYDVKM. V shed 3 bases, J shed 4 bases, and the junction held 9 bases outside the gene matches. CDR3 length equals 16 residues. In DNA form, the CDR3 reads TGTGCCAGCAGTTTCAACCGGGACAGGGGAGGGTACGAGCAGTACTTC. It translates to CASSFNRDRGGYEQYF.

This clone was counted a few times. This chain connects TRBV28 to TRBJ1-6; TRBD1 agrees at 7 bases. The CDR3 is made up of 16 amino acids. The germline gives CDR1 MDHEN, CDR2 SYDVKM. V was pared by 2 bases and J by 7 bases, with 8 bases of the junction left unmatched. CDR3 DNA: TGTGCCAGCAGTTTAAAAGGGGGCCTGGGAAATTCACCCCTCCACTTT. Its translation: CASSLKGGLGNSPLHF.

This clone has just a few counts. CDR3 protein: CASRPEGAGEDGAFF. The CDR3 bases are TGTGCCAGCAGACCCGAGGGGGCAGGCGAGGATGGAGCTTTCTTT. This rearrangement joins TRBV11-3 to TRBJ1-1, with 7 bases matching TRBD1. V shed 6 bases and J 10 bases; nucleotides not matched to a gene: 17. The CDR3 length is 15 residues. CDR1 is SGHNT and CDR2 is YENEEA in the germline V gene. The whole variable domain, filled in from reference TRBV11-3 and TRBJ1-1, reads EAGVVQSPRYKIIEKKQPVAFWCNPISGHNTLYWYLQNLGQGPELLIRYENEEAVDDSQLPKDRFSAERLKGVDSTLKIQPAELGDSAVYLCASRPEGAGEDGAFFGQGTRLTVV.

CDR3 sequence reads: CASQRGANYGYTF. The CDR3 DNA is TGTGCCAGCCAGAGGGGTGCTAACTATGGCTACACCTTC. This chain links TRBV28 with TRBJ1-2, with TRBD1 as a possible D gene (5 bases). Trimming took off 8 bases at V and 0 bases at J, with 10 bases between the two ends. The CDR3 consists of 13 residues. Germline V gene lookup returns CDR1 MDHEN and CDR2 SYDVKM.

The CDR3 is CASSMWSGGRTDTQYF. CDR3 sequence (DNA): TGTGCCAGTAGTATGTGGAGCGGGGGGCGCACAGATACGCAGTATTTT. V is TRBV19 and J is TRBJ2-3; the match to TRBD2 covers 9 bases. The J segment lost 1 base and the V segment lost 3 bases, leaving 5 bases of the junction unmatched. This CDR3 has 16 amino acids. CDR1 is LNHDA, CDR2 SQIVND, per germline (reference sequence).